A selection of T cell receptor beta chains follows, all from one sample in a study of regulatory and conventional T cells in RAG deficiency. The data were produced by immunoSEQ multiplex PCR, yet TCRdb's version contains in-frame clones alone and is incomplete. The sample records under 20,000 clones, approximately 88% being singletons. These data also formed part of another study, on regulatory T cells.

The material sequenced was Tregs sorted from blood. These receptors came from a human donor in good health. The CDR3 runs from the conserved cysteine through the conserved F or W. Each record gives: V gene, clone size, J gene, D gene, CDR3 DNA, CDR3 protein. A D gene is named only where the DNA matches it firmly. Clone sizes are given selectively: once, few, many, or a class where the clone is expanded.

>TRBV6-5|.|TRBJ2-7|.
TGTGCCAGCACCAGGGCAGGGAACTACGAGCAGTACTTC
CASTRAGNYEQYF
>TRBV5-1|once|TRBJ2-3|TRBD2
TGCGCCAGCAGCCAAGGGGGAGCGGGAGGGCCAGATACGCAGTATTTT
CASSQGGAGGPDTQYF
>TRBV5-1|.|TRBJ2-1|TRBD2
TGCGCCAGCAGCACTAGCGGGTACAATGAGCAGTTCTTC
CASSTSGYNEQFF
>TRBV11-2|.|TRBJ2-1|.
TGTGCCAGCAGCTCGCTGGCGGGGCCTAACAATGAGCAGTTCTTC
CASSSLAGPNNEQFF
>TRBV27|few|TRBJ2-5|TRBD2
TGTGCCAGCAGTGGGGGACTAGCGCACCAAGAGACCCAGTACTTC
CASSGGLAHQETQYF
>TRBV7-6|.|TRBJ2-2|.
TGTGCCAGCAGCTTAGGAAGAGCGGTCACCGGGGAGCTGTTTTTT
CASSLGRAVTGELFF
>TRBV6-5|.|TRBJ1-6|TRBD1
TGTGCCAGCAGTAGGACAGGGGGCAAGAATTCACCCCTCCACTTT
CASSRTGGKNSPLHF
>TRBV5-1|.|TRBJ2-1|TRBD2
TGCGCCAGCAGCTTGGGCCATCTAGCGGGAGGGTACAATGAGCAGTTCTTC
CASSLGHLAGGYNEQFF
>TRBV5-5|.|TRBJ2-7|.
TGTGCCAGCAGCTTGGGTCTGGGGTTAGCGGCTAGCTCCTACGAGCAGTACTTC
CASSLGLGLAASSYEQYF
>TRBV30|.|TRBJ1-3|TRBD1
TGTGCCTGGGAACAGGGGGCTGGAAACACCATATATTTT
CAWEQGAGNTIYF